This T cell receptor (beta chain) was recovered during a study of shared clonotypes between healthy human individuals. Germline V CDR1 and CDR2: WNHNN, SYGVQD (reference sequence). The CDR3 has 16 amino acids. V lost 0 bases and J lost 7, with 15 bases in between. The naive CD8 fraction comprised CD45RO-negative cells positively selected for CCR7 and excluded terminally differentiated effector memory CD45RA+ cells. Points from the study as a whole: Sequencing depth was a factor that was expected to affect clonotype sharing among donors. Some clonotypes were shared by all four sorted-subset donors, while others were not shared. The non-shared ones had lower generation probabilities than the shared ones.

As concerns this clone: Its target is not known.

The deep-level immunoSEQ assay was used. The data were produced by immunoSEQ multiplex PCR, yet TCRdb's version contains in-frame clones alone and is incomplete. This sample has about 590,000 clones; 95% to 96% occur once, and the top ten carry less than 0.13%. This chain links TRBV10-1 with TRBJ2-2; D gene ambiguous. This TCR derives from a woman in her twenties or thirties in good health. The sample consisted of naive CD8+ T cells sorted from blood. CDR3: CASSESRSQKRGELFF. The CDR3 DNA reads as TGCGCCAGCAGTGAGTCCAGGAGTCAGAAACGCGGGGAGCTGTTTTTT.